The entry below describes one TCR beta chain. Germline assignment: CDR1 SGHRS and CDR2 YFSETQ. This CDR3 is built from 13 residues. Researchers prepared the TRB cDNA libraries using 5' RACE with UMI labels. TCRdb re-called the 5' RACE reads and shows each CDR3 protein once, DNA omitted. The sample holds tens of thousands of distinct CDR3 sequences. The data derive from a study of CXCR3-negative and CXCR3-positive naive CD8 T cells. The chain joins TRBV5-1 to TRBJ2-3. This TCR was sampled from a human donor in good health. Some clones in this sample may be carry-over from other donors' samples. The specimen was naive CXCR3- CD8+ T cells from blood. Subset in this sample: CD45RO-CCR7+CD27+CD95- naive CD8+ T cells lacking CXCR3 (TNR3-). CDR3 residues: CASGIEYTDTQYF.